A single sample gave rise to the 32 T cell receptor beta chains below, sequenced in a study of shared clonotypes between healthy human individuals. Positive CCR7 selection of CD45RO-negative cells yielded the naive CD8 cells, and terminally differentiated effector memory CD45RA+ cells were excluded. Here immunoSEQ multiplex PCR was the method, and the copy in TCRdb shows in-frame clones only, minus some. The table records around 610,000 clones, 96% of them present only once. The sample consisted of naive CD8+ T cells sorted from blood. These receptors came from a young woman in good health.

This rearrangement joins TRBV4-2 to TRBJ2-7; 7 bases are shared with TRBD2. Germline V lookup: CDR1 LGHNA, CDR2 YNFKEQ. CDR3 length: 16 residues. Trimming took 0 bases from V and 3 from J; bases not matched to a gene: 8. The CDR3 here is CASSQEVRSSGYEQYF. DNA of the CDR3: TGTGCCAGCAGCCAAGAGGTTCGGTCTAGCGGCTACGAGCAGTACTTC.

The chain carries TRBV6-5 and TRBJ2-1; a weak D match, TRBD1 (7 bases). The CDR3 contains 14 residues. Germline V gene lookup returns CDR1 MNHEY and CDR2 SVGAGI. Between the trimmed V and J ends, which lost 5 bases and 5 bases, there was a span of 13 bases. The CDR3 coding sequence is TGTGCCAGCAGTCCAGGGGGGCCCCACAATGAGCAGTTCTTC. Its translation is CASSPGGPHNEQFF.

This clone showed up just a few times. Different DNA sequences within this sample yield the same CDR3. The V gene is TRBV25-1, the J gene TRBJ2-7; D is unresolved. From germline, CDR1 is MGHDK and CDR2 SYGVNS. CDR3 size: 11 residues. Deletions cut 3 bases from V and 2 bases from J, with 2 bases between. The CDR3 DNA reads TGTGCCAGCAGTGACACCTACGAGCAGTACTTC. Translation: CASSDTYEQYF.

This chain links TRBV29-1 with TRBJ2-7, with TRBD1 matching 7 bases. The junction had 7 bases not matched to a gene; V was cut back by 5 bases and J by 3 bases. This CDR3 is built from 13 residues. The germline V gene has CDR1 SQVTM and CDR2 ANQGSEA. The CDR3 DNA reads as TGCAGCGTTTTACCAGGGGGTGTCTACGAGCAGTACTTC. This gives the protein CSVLPGGVYEQYF.

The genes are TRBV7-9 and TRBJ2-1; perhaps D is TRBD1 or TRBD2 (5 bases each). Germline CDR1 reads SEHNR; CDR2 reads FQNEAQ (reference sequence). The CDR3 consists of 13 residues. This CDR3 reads CVGWQGGGDEQFF. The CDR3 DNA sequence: TGTGTCGGCTGGCAGGGCGGAGGAGATGAGCAGTTCTTC.

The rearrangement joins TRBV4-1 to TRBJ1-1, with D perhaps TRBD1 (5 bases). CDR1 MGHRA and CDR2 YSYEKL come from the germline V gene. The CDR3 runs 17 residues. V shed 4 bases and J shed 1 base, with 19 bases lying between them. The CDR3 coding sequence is TGCGCCAGCAGCCCAAGGTCGGCCGGGACCCCGAACACTGAAGCTTTCTTT. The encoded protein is CASSPRSAGTPNTEAFF.

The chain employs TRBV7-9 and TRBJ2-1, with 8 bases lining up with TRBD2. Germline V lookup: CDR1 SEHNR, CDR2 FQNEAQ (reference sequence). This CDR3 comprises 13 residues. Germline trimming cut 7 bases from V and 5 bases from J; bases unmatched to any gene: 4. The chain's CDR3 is CASTPGGHNEQFF. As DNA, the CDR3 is TGTGCCAGCACCCCGGGGGGGCACAATGAGCAGTTCTTC.

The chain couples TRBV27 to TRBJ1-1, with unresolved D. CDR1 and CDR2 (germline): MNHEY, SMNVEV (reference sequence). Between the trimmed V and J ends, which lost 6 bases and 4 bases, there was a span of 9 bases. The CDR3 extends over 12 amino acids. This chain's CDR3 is CASRGASTEAFF. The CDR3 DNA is TGTGCCAGCAGGGGCGCCTCCACTGAAGCTTTCTTT.

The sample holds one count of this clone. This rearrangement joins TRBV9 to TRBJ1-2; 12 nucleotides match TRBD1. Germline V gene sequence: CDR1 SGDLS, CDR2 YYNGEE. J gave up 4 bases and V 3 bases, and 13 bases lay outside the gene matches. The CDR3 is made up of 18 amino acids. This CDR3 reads CASSGLGEGTGGAYGYTF. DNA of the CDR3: TGTGCCAGCAGCGGCCTTGGAGAGGGGACAGGGGGCGCCTATGGCTACACCTTC.

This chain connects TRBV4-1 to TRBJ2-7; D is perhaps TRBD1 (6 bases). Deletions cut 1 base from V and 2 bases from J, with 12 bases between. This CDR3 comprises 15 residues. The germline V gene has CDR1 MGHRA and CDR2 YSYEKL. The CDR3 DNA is TGCGCCAGCAGCCAAGTTGATCAGGGGCCCTACGAGCAGTACTTC. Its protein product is CASSQVDQGPYEQYF.

The chain's CDR3 is CATSRDRSLAGGSYEQYF. The CDR3 DNA reads TGTGCCACCAGCAGAGATAGATCTCTAGCGGGAGGATCCTACGAGCAGTACTTC. The chain has TRBV15 and TRBJ2-7; 11 bases agree with TRBD2. CDR3 length: 18 residues. V was pared by 0 bases and J by 1 base, with 8 bases of the junction left unmatched. Germline V gene sequence: CDR1 LNHNV, CDR2 YYDKDF (reference sequence).

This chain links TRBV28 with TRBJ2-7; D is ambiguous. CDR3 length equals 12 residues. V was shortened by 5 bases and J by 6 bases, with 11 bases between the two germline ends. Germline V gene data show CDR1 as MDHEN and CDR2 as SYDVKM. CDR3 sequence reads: CASSPGSREQYF. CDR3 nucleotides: TGTGCCAGCAGTCCCGGATCTCGCGAGCAGTACTTC.

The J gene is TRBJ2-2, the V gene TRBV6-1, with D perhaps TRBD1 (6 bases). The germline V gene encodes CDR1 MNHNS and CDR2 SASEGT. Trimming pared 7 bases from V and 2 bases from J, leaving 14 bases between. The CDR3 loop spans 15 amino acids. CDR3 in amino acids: CASTRGTSNTGELFF. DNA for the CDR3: TGTGCCAGCACCCGAGGGACATCCAACACCGGGGAGCTGTTTTTT.

In DNA, the CDR3 is TGTGCCAGCAGCCAAGCGAACATGGGTGCCGCTGGGGCCAACGTCCTGACTTTC. Translating gives CASSQANMGAAGANVLTF. The chain has TRBV4-2 and TRBJ2-6; D is uncertain. Trimming took off 1 base at V and 2 bases at J, with 15 bases between the two ends. Germline V gene data show CDR1 as LGHNA and CDR2 as YNFKEQ. The CDR3 loop spans 18 amino acids.

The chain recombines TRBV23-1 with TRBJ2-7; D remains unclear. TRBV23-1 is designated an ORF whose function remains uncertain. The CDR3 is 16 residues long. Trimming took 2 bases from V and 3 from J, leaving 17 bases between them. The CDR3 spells CASSQARVDMFYEQYF. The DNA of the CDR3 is TGCGCCAGCAGTCAAGCTCGGGTTGATATGTTCTACGAGCAGTACTTC.

The CDR3 DNA sequence: TGTGCCAGCAGCCAAGGACTGGGGGCTTTCTTT. Translated, it gives CASSQGLGAFF. V gene TRBV14 combines with J gene TRBJ1-1, with D unclear. The CDR3 is made up of 11 amino acids. Trimming cost V 1 base and J 11 bases, with 8 bases left between them. Per germline, CDR1 SGHDN and CDR2 FVKESK.

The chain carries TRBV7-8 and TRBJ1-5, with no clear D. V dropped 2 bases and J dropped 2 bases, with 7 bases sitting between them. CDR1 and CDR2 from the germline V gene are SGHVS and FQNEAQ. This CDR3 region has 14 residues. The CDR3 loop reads CASSLMPGNQPQHF. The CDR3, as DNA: TGTGCCAGCAGCTTAATGCCAGGCAATCAGCCCCAGCATTTT.

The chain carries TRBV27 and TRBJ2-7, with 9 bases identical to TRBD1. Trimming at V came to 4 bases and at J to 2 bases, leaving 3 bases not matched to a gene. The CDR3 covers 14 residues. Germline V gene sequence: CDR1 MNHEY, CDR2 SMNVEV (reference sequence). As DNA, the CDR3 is TGTGCCAGCAGTTCCCGGGACAGGGCCTACGAGCAGTACTTC. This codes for CASSSRDRAYEQYF.

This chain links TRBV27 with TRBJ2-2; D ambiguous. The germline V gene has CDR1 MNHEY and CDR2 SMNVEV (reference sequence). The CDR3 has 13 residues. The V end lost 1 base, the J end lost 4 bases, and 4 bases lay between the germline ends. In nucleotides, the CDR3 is TGTGCCAGCAGTTTATTTGTCACCGGGGAGCTGTTTTTT. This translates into CASSLFVTGELFF.

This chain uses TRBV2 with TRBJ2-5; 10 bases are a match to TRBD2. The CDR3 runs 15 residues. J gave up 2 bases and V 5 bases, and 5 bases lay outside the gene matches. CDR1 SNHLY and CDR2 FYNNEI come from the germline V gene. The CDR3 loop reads CASSTGLAVQETQYF. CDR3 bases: TGTGCCAGCAGTACAGGACTAGCGGTACAAGAGACCCAGTACTTC.

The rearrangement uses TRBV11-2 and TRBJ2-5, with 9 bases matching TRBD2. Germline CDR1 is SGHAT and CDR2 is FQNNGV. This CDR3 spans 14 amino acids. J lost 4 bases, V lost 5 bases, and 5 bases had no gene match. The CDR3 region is CASSSWTSVETQYF. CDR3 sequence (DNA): TGTGCCAGCAGCAGTTGGACTAGCGTAGAGACCCAGTACTTC.

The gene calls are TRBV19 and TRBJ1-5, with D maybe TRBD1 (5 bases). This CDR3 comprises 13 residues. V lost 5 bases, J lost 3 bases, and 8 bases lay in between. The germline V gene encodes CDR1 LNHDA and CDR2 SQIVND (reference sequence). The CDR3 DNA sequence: TGTGCCAGTAGTTGGGGCCACAATCAGCCCCAGCATTTT. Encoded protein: CASSWGHNQPQHF.

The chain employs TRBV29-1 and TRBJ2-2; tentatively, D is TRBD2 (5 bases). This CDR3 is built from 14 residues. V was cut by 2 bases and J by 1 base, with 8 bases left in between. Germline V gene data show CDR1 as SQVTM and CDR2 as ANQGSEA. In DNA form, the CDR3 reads TGCAGCGTTGAAATAGCGTTGAACACCGGGGAGCTGTTTTTT. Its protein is CSVEIALNTGELFF.

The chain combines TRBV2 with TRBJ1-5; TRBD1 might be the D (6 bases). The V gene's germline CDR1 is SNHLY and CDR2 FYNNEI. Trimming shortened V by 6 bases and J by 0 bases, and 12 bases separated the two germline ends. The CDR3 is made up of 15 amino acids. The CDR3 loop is CASSWTDYSNQPQHF. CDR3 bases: TGTGCCAGCAGCTGGACAGATTATAGCAATCAGCCCCAGCATTTT. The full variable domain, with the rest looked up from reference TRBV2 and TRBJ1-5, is EPEVTQTPSHQVTQMGQEVILRCVPISNHLYFYWYRQILGQKVEFLVSFYNNEISEKSEIFDDQFSVERPDGSNFTLKIRSTKLEDSAMYFCASSWTDYSNQPQHFGDGTRLSIL.

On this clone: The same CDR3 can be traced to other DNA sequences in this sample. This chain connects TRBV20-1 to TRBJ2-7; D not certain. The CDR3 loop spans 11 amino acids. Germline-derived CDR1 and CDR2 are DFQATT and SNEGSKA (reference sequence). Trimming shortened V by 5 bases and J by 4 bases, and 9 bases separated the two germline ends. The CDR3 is CSAPNVYEQYF. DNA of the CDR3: TGCAGTGCTCCTAATGTATACGAGCAGTACTTC.

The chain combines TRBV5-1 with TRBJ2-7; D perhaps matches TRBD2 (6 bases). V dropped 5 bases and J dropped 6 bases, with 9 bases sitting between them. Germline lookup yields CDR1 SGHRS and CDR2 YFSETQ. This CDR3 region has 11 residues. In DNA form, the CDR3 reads TGCGCCAGCAGGGAGGGTCTCGAGCAGTACTTC. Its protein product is CASREGLEQYF.

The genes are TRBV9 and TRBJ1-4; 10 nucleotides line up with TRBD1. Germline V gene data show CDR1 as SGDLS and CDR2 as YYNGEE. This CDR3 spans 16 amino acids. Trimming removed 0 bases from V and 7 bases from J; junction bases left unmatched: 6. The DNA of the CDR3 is TGTGCCAGCAGCGTAGAGGGGACAGGGGATATTGAAAAACTGTTTTTT. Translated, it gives CASSVEGTGDIEKLFF.

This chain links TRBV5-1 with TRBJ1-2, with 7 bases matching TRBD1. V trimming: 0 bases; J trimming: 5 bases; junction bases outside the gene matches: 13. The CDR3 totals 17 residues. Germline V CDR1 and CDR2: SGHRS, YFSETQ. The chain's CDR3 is CASSLGRDSPSLYGYTF. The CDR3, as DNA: TGCGCCAGCAGCTTGGGCCGGGACAGCCCGTCCCTTTATGGCTACACCTTC. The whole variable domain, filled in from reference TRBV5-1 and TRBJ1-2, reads KAGVTQTPRYLIKTRGQQVTLSCSPISGHRSVSWYQQTPGQGLQFLFEYFSETQRNKGNFPGRFSGRQFSNSRSEMNVSTLELGDSALYLCASSLGRDSPSLYGYTFGSGTRLTVV.

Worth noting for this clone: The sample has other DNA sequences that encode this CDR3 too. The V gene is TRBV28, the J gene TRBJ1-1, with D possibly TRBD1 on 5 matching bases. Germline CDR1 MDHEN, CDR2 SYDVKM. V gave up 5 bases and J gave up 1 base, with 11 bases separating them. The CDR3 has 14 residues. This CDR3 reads CASSLPGTNTEAFF. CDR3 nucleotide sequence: TGTGCCAGCAGTCTACCGGGGACGAACACTGAAGCTTTCTTT.

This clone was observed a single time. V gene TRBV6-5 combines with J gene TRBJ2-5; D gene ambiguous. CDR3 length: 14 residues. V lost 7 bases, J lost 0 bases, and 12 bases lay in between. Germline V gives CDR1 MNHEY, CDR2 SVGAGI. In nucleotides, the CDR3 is TGTGCCAGCACCCCCGTGGATAACCAAGAGACCCAGTACTTC. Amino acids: CASTPVDNQETQYF.

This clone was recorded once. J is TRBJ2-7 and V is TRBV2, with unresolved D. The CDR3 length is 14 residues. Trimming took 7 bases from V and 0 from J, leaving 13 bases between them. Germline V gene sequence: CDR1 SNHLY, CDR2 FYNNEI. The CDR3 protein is CASNPDSFSYEQYF. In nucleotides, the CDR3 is TGTGCCAGCAACCCTGACTCATTCTCCTACGAGCAGTACTTC.

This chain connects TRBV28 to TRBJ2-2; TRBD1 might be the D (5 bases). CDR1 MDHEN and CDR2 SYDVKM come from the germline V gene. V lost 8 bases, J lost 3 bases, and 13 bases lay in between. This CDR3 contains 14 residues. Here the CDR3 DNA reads TGTGCCAGCCTTGACAGTCGCTACACCGGGGAGCTGTTTTTT. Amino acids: CASLDSRYTGELFF.